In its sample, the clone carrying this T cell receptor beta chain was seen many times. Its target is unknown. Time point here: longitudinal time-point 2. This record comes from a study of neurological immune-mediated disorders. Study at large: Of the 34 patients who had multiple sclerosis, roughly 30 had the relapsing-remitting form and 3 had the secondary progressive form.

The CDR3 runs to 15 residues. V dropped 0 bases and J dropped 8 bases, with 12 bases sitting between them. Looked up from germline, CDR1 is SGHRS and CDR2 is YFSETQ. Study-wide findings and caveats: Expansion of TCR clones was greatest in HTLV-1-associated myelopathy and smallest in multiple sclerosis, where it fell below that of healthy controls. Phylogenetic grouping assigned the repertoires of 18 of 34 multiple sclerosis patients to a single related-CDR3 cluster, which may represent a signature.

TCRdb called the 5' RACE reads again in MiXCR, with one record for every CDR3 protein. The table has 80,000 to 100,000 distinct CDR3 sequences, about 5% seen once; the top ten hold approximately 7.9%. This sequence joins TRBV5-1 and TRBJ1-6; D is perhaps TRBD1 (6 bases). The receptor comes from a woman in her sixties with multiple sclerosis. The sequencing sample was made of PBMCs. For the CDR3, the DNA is TGCGCCAGCAGCTTGGAGGGGGATCCTGATTCACCCCTCCACTTT. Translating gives CASSLEGDPDSPLHF. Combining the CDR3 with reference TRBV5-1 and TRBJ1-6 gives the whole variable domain KAGVTQTPRYLIKTRGQQVTLSCSPISGHRSVSWYQQTPGQGLQFLFEYFSETQRNKGNFPGRFSGRQFSNSRSEMNVSTLELGDSALYLCASSLEGDPDSPLHFGNGTRLTVT.